Shown below are 31 T cell receptor beta chains from a single sample sequenced in a study of blood T cell repertoires in COVID-19. Clones were read by immunoSEQ multiplex PCR, and TCRdb kept only the in-frame ones, dropping some. Of approximately 170,000 clones in the sample, 93% were seen once. Sequencing input: peripheral blood. The receptors here all came from an older woman with COVID-19, enrolled during active disease.

V usage is TRBV5-1 and J usage is TRBJ2-1; D remains ambiguous. With 1 base removed from V and 2 bases from J, the gap between germline ends came to 16 bases. Germline values: CDR1 SGHRS, CDR2 YFSETQ. This CDR3 region has 17 residues. CDR3 amino acids: CASSLSPRGRTYNEQFF. The CDR3 DNA follows: TGCGCCAGCAGCTTGTCCCCCCGAGGTAGGACCTACAATGAGCAGTTCTTC.

This clone appeared a few times. CDR3 coding DNA: TGTGCCAGCAGTTACAGGGAATCCGCTGAAGCTTTCTTT. This encodes CASSYRESAEAFF. This chain uses TRBV12-3 or TRBV12-4 with TRBJ1-1, with D possibly matching TRBD1 (6 bases). The CDR3 covers 13 residues. V was clipped by 4 bases and J by 6 bases, with 12 bases between them.

In DNA, the CDR3 is TGTGCCAGCGGCCGGGATCAGCCCCAGCATTTT. Translated, it gives CASGRDQPQHF. This chain joins TRBV27 and TRBJ1-5; unclear D gene. CDR3 length: 11 residues. V lost 8 bases and J 5 bases, leaving 7 bases between the germline ends. Germline CDR1 is MNHEY and CDR2 is SMNVEV (reference sequence).

This chain links TRBV7-3 with TRBJ1-1, with 11 bases that match TRBD1. This CDR3 region has 15 residues. CDR1 is SGHTA, CDR2 FQGTGA, per germline. Trimming cost V 1 base and J 6 bases; bases outside gene matches: 4. The DNA of the CDR3 is TGTGCCAGCAGCTTAATGGGACAGGGGGACGCTGAAGCTTTCTTT. Residues: CASSLMGQGDAEAFF.

The chain has TRBV5-1 and TRBJ2-7, with D perhaps matching TRBD1 (5 bases). V dropped 0 bases and J dropped 0 bases, with 16 bases sitting between them. The CDR3 length is 17 residues. Looked up from germline, CDR1 is SGHRS and CDR2 is YFSETQ. CDR3 sequence reads: CASSLEGAGRLSYEQYF. The DNA of the CDR3 is TGCGCCAGCAGCTTGGAAGGGGCAGGGCGGCTCTCCTACGAGCAGTACTTC.

The chain couples TRBV7-6 to TRBJ2-7; 9 nucleotides align to TRBD1. The CDR3 is 15 amino acids. Unmatched junction bases numbered 4, after V lost 0 bases and J lost 4 bases. Per the germline V gene, CDR1 is SGHVS and CDR2 is FNYEAQ. In DNA, the CDR3 is TGTGCCAGCAGCTTAGCATCGGGACAGGGATACGAGCAGTACTTC. Translated: CASSLASGQGYEQYF.

V gene TRBV19 combines with J gene TRBJ1-1, with D possibly being TRBD1 (6 bases). V lost 4 bases, J lost 1 base, and 7 bases lay in between. CDR3 length: 13 amino acids. From germline, CDR1 is LNHDA and CDR2 SQIVND (reference sequence). The CDR3 coding sequence is TGTGCCAGTAGTAAGGGACAGAACACTGAAGCTTTCTTT. It codes for CASSKGQNTEAFF.

V usage is TRBV11-2 and J usage is TRBJ2-1; D is unclear. There are 14 residues in the CDR3. Germline V CDR1 and CDR2: SGHAT, FQNNGV. V was pared by 1 base and J by 1 base, with 5 bases between. CDR3 amino acids: CASSLVQSYNEQFF. The CDR3 DNA follows: TGTGCCAGCAGCTTAGTCCAGTCCTACAATGAGCAGTTCTTC.

The CDR3 bases are TGTGCCAGCAGCTTCGGTACAGCCTATGGCTACACCTTC. It yields the protein CASSFGTAYGYTF. V gene TRBV11-2 combines with J gene TRBJ1-2; D is unresolved. Germline CDR1 and CDR2: SGHAT and FQNNGV. The V and J ends lost 3 bases and 4 bases respectively, with 9 bases between them. The CDR3 is 13 amino acids.

The chain employs TRBV5-6 and TRBJ1-2, with 8 positions matching TRBD1. Germline V gives CDR1 SGHDT, CDR2 YYEEEE. V shed 6 bases, J shed 0 bases, and the junction held 10 bases outside the gene matches. CDR3 size: 16 residues. Here the CDR3 reads CASNLLTGDTNYGYTF. In DNA, the CDR3 is TGTGCCAGCAACCTACTGACAGGGGATACTAACTATGGCTACACCTTC.

The rearrangement links TRBV4-3 to TRBJ1-4, with TRBD1 as a possible D gene (5 bases). Trimming took off 1 base at V and 6 bases at J, with 18 bases between the two ends. Germline V gives CDR1 LGHNA, CDR2 YSLEER. This CDR3 spans 17 amino acids. The CDR3 spells CASSQGAGLNLYEKLFF. In DNA, the CDR3 is TGCGCCAGCAGCCAAGGAGCAGGGTTAAATCTATATGAAAAACTGTTTTTT.

This chain uses TRBV7-2 with TRBJ1-1; the match to TRBD1 covers 9 bases. In germline, CDR1 is SGHTA, CDR2 FQGNSA. V lost 1 base, J lost 5 bases, and 8 bases stayed unmatched. The CDR3 has 16 residues. The CDR3 sequence is CASSLGPPGQGTEAFF. DNA for the CDR3: TGTGCCAGCAGCTTAGGACCCCCGGGACAGGGTACTGAAGCTTTCTTT.

J is TRBJ1-2 and V is TRBV30; 8 nucleotides line up with TRBD1. CDR3 length: 17 residues. Germline-derived CDR1 and CDR2 are GTSNPN and SVGIG (reference sequence). J was trimmed by 4 bases and V by 1 base; bases with no gene match: 14. The DNA of the CDR3 is TGTGCCTGGAGTGACGATGGGGCAGGGGGCTCTTTCTATGGCTACACCTTC. As protein: CAWSDDGAGGSFYGYTF.

This sequence joins TRBV4-3 and TRBJ1-1, with D tentatively TRBD1 (5 bases). The germline V gene encodes CDR1 LGHNA and CDR2 YSLEER. This CDR3 contains 14 residues. Trimming cost V 3 bases and J 0 bases, with 8 bases left between them. In DNA, the CDR3 is TGCGCCAGCAGCCACCAGACAGTGAACACTGAAGCTTTCTTT. Translating it yields CASSHQTVNTEAFF.

Remarks on this clone: This sample also contains other DNA sequences that code for the same CDR3. This chain uses TRBV3-1 (or the pseudogene TRBV3-2) with TRBJ1-1; weak D call: TRBD1 (5 bases). Trimming removed 1 base from V and 4 bases from J, with 7 bases in between. Germline CDR1 reads LGHDT; CDR2 reads YNNKEL (reference sequence). The CDR3 has 13 amino acids. As DNA, the CDR3 is TGTGCCAGCAGCCAAGTGCAGGGCACTGAAGCTTTCTTT. This encodes CASSQVQGTEAFF.

The chain recombines TRBV18 with TRBJ1-2, with D tentatively TRBD1 (5 bases). In germline, CDR1 is KGHSH, CDR2 LQKENI. V was cut by 6 bases and J by 4 bases, with 6 bases left in between. The CDR3 is made up of 11 amino acids. DNA for the CDR3: TGTGCCAGCTCTGACAGCTATGGCTACACCTTC. Protein product: CASSDSYGYTF.

This clone occurred once. The chain couples TRBV19 to TRBJ1-2; D is possibly TRBD1 (5 bases). V lost 5 bases to trimming and J lost 0 bases, with 10 bases between them. This CDR3 is 14 amino acids long. CDR1 and CDR2 from the germline V gene are LNHDA and SQIVND (reference sequence). CDR3: CASSSGGANYGYTF. CDR3 sequence (DNA): TGTGCCAGTAGTTCGGGGGGGGCTAACTATGGCTACACCTTC.

The chain carries TRBV21-1 and TRBJ2-3; TRBD2 is taken as the D call from the table, unchecked against the DNA. TRBV21-1 is described as a pseudogene. The CDR3 has 17 amino acids. The CDR3 sequence: CASSRGGLAGETDTQYF. The CDR3 nucleotides read TGTGCCAGCAGCAGGGGAGGACTAGCGGGGGAAACAGATACGCAGTATTTT.

This clone appeared a single time. Other DNA sequences in the sample encode the same CDR3. This chain links TRBV18 with TRBJ2-7, with 11 bases matching TRBD1. Looked up from germline, CDR1 is KGHSH and CDR2 is LQKENI. V gave up 3 bases and J gave up 3 bases; unmatched junction bases: 4. There are 15 residues in the CDR3. The CDR3 DNA reads as TGTGCCAGCTCACCCTCGGGACAGGGGGACTACGAGCAGTACTTC. Residues: CASSPSGQGDYEQYF.

The chain couples TRBV27 to TRBJ2-7; D call uncertain. The V end was cut by 2 bases, the J end by 2 bases, with 10 bases between. CDR3 size: 14 residues. Germline-derived CDR1 and CDR2 are MNHEY and SMNVEV (reference sequence). CDR3: CASSLVDTPYEQYF. CDR3 in DNA: TGTGCCAGCAGTTTAGTAGACACCCCCTACGAGCAGTACTTC.

This chain joins TRBV11-2 and TRBJ2-7, with 7 bases fitting TRBD2. V gave up 1 base and J gave up 3 bases; unmatched junction bases: 9. This CDR3 region has 16 residues. Germline V gene sequence: CDR1 SGHAT, CDR2 FQNNGV. DNA of the CDR3: TGTGCCAGCAGCTTAGGCGGCGGAGGGAGGGTCTACGAGCAGTACTTC. This gives the protein CASSLGGGGRVYEQYF.

The V call is TRBV18, the J call TRBJ1-1; 8 nucleotides align to TRBD1. Germline lookup yields CDR1 KGHSH and CDR2 LQKENI. V was clipped by 3 bases and J by 4 bases; unmatched bases: 7. The CDR3 runs 15 residues. In DNA form, the CDR3 reads TGTGCCAGCTCACCTCGACAGGGGCTGCTCACTGAAGCTTTCTTT. The encoded protein is CASSPRQGLLTEAFF.

V is TRBV5-1 and J is TRBJ2-7; 8 positions match TRBD1. V shed 5 bases and J 4 bases; nucleotides not matched to a gene: 14. The CDR3 sequence is 16 residues long. Germline loops: CDR1 SGHRS, CDR2 YFSETQ. The CDR3 loop is CASSSGRGRFNYEQYF. CDR3 bases: TGCGCCAGCAGTTCCGGCAGGGGGCGATTCAATTACGAGCAGTACTTC.

The V and J genes are TRBV28 and TRBJ1-5; D is unclear. The CDR3 has 20 residues. Germline V CDR1 and CDR2: MDHEN, SYDVKM. Trimming stripped 3 bases from V and 7 bases from J, with 31 bases between. The CDR3 sequence: CASSFPVPSLLVGDKQPQHF. In DNA, the CDR3 is TGTGCCAGCAGTTTCCCGGTCCCGAGCCTCCTGGTGGGCGATAAGCAGCCCCAGCATTTT.

The V and J genes are TRBV5-4 and TRBJ2-5; D gene ambiguous. The germline gives CDR1 SGHNT, CDR2 YYREEE (reference sequence). The CDR3 contains 15 residues. V lost 1 base and J 0 bases, leaving 10 bases between the germline ends. The chain's CDR3 is CASSLSAGHQETQYF. DNA for the CDR3: TGTGCCAGCAGCTTGTCTGCTGGGCACCAAGAGACCCAGTACTTC.

The V and J genes are TRBV5-6 and TRBJ1-5; 12 bases match TRBD1. Germline trimming cut 4 bases from V and 1 base from J; bases unmatched to any gene: 3. From germline, CDR1 is SGHDT and CDR2 YYEEEE. This CDR3 is 16 amino acids long. The CDR3 spells CASSPGQGASNQPQHF. CDR3 nucleotide sequence: TGTGCCAGCAGCCCGGGACAGGGGGCCAGCAATCAGCCCCAGCATTTT.

This chain uses TRBV5-1 with TRBJ1-1, with D possibly matching TRBD1 (5 bases). Trimming cost V 0 bases and J 1 base, with 13 bases left between them. The V gene's germline CDR1 is SGHRS and CDR2 YFSETQ. The CDR3 totals 16 residues. This CDR3 reads CASSLASGLGNTEAFF. In DNA, the CDR3 is TGCGCCAGCAGCTTGGCCTCAGGGTTGGGGAACACTGAAGCTTTCTTT.

This clone appeared a few times. The chain combines TRBV5-1 with TRBJ2-7, with 10 bases fitting TRBD1. V lost 2 bases and J lost 5; bases outside the gene matches: 4. The CDR3 loop spans 14 amino acids. CDR1 and CDR2 (germline): SGHRS, YFSETQ. CDR3 DNA: TGCGCCAGCAGCTTCAGGGACAGGGGCCACGAGCAGTACTTC. It translates to CASSFRDRGHEQYF.

This clone was counted a single time. V gene TRBV9 combines with J gene TRBJ1-2; weak D call: TRBD1 (5 bases). Germline V CDR1 and CDR2: SGDLS, YYNGEE. V was cut by 4 bases and J by 4 bases, with 17 bases left in between. This CDR3 is 15 amino acids long. CDR3 nucleotide sequence: TGTGCCAGCAGCCGGAGTGGGAGGGGTTTCTATGGCTACACCTTC. Protein: CASSRSGRGFYGYTF.

The V call is TRBV7-3, the J call TRBJ1-6; unclear D gene. V was pared by 5 bases and J by 9 bases, with 11 bases between. Germline V gene lookup returns CDR1 SGHTA and CDR2 FQGTGA. The CDR3 consists of 13 residues. DNA for the CDR3: TGTGCCAGCAGCCTCGGGGTTGCTTCACCCCTCCACTTT. Its protein product is CASSLGVASPLHF.

J is TRBJ2-2 and V is TRBV6-2 or TRBV6-3; 7 nucleotides line up with TRBD2. The CDR3 spans 16 residues. Germline V gives CDR1 MNHEY, CDR2 SVGEGT. V shed 7 bases and J 7 bases; nucleotides not matched to a gene: 15. The CDR3 DNA reads TGTGCCAGCACCCCCTGGGCTAGCGGTCGAGTCGGGGAGCTGTTTTTT. This translates into CASTPWASGRVGELFF.